This TCR beta chain was found in a study of cytomegalovirus exposure and HLA in healthy donors. Across the study: In a later analysis, it was reported that the roughly 120 validation repertoires had been produced on the same platform as the roughly 700 repertoires belonging to the first cohort.

General observations from the study: Cytomegalovirus association was assigned to approximately 160 TCR beta chains. In vitro checks showed that a few CMV-associated chains really do target CMV antigens.

Donors came from a validation cohort of some 130 subjects, distinct from the first 666-subject cohort. With respect to this clone: No antigen is known for it.

There are 16 residues in the CDR3. The V gene end was trimmed by 3 bases and the J gene end by 5 bases; junction bases not matched to a gene: 11. CDR1 SGHNT and CDR2 YYREEE come from the germline V gene (reference sequence). This table comes from immunoSEQ multiplex PCR, and its TCRdb copy is limited to in-frame clones, with some not included. The top ten clones hold over 2% of a sample with roughly 70,000 clones, around 95% of them seen once. The chain uses TRBV5-4 and TRBJ2-5; 9 positions agree with TRBD2. This sequence originates from a young man in good health and CMV-seronegative. The sample was PBMCs. CDR3 loop: CASSYQRGGRVETQYF. The CDR3, as DNA: TGTGCCAGCAGCTACCAACGAGGCGGGAGGGTCGAGACCCAGTACTTC.